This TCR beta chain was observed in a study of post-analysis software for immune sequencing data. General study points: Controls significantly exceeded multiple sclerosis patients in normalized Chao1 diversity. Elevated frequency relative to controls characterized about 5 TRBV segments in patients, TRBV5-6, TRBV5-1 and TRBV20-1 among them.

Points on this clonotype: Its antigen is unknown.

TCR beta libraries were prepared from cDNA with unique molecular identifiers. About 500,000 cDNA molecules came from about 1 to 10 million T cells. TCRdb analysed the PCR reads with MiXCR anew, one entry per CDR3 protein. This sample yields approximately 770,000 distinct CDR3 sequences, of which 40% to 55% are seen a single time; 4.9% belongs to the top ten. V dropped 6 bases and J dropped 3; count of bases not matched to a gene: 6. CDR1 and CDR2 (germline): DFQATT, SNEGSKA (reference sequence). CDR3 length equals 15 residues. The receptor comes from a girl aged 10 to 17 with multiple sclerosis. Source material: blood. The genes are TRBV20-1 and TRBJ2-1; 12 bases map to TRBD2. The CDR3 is CSASGLAGNYNEQFF. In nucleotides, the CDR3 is TGCAGTGCCTCGGGACTAGCGGGTAACTACAATGAGCAGTTCTTC.